This T cell receptor beta chain is drawn from a study of identifying expanded T cells in peripheral blood. Only in-frame clones appear in the TCRdb table, and some are missing; sequencing was by immunoSEQ multiplex PCR. The sample includes 75,000 to 90,000 clones, 84% seen only once; the top ten take more than 15%. V was clipped by 2 bases and J by 4 bases; unmatched bases: 9. Germline V gene sequence: CDR1 MDHEN, CDR2 SYDVKM. This CDR3 is 17 amino acids long. The clonotype originates from a person aged 18 to 69 in good health. Sequenced material: blood. J is TRBJ2-3 and V is TRBV28; 10 nucleotides match TRBD2. CDR3 sequence reads: CASSLRGLAGVSDTQYF. The CDR3 bases are TGTGCCAGCAGTTTAAGGGGGCTAGCGGGAGTTTCAGATACGCAGTATTTT.